Included here is one T cell receptor (beta chain) sequence, with context. This clonotype was seen only a few times. What this receptor recognizes is not known. No quality values exist for individual bases; no much larger clone is one base distant. The CDR3 runs 15 amino acids, cysteine and phenylalanine included. Only the CDR3 DNA is retained, 45 bases long and in frame from the first base. Sequences LGHNA (CDR1) and YSLEER (CDR2) are obtained from the germline V gene. V is clipped by 0 bases and J by 5 bases, and the sequence between their germline boundaries is 10 bases long. Library prep was done by RT-PCR. The sample was run on an Illumina HiSeq 2500. TCRdb applied fastp at Q25 and MiXCR to the public reads, then kept only in-frame beta chains. Each entry merges the rows of one CDR3 protein and shows their most common DNA and genes. This sample holds about 540,000 distinct CDR3 sequences; under 30% were observed only once. The top ten constitute 2.8% of the sample.

The record originates from a study of response to subunit inactivated influenza vaccine (dated 2018 in TCRdb). In terms of the full investigation: Deep quantitative T cell receptor repertoire profiling was used in the study to track responses to a trivalent subunit inactivated influenza vaccine.

Points the paper makes about the study in general: It was suggested by the authors that each seasonal influenza vaccination may recruit only a limited number of new T cells.

The data were also submitted as part of a second study, on T cells expressing NK-cell markers. The second study's paper adds: 5'RACE template switching, by which a universal primer site and unique molecular identifiers were added, was used to make TCR beta cDNA libraries. In sorted CD3+CD56+NKG2C+, CD3+CD56+NKG2C- and CD3+CD56-NKG2C+ T-cell subsets from eight or nine donors, TCR beta-chain repertoires were profiled. Seven of the eight sequenced donors were HCMV-seropositive and one was HCMV-seronegative. In several experiments an anti-gammadeltaTCR antibody was added to restrict sorting to alphabetaTCR-expressing T cells. For several donors, the dominant CD3+CD56+NKG2C+ clonotypes were among the top 10 CD8+ clonotypes and accounted for roughly 1.0-7.5% of CD8+ T cells. Those dominant clonotypes were again the most abundant among CD3+CD56-NKG2C+ cells in several donors, at about 28.3-60.1%. Whether the expanded NKG2C-expressing T cell clones were specific for HCMV antigens was left unclear. All eight donors whose samples were sequenced were randomly selected healthy volunteers, three of them men and five women. HCMV serostatus was determined by detecting HCMV-specific IgG in serum with a commercial ELISA kit. Peripheral blood mononuclear cells were isolated from blood by Ficoll density gradient centrifugation. CD4+ and CD8+ T cells were isolated from PBMC by magnetic immunoseparation with Miltenyi isolation kits. Synthesis of cDNA was primed from the TCR beta constant segment and was followed by two consecutive PCR amplification steps. Sequencing of the libraries produced 2 x 150 bp reads on Illumina HiSeq 2000/2500, MiSeq or NextSeq. MIGEC was used to demultiplex reads and group the reads by UMI, and MiTCR was used to assemble and quantify clonotypes. Only TCR cDNA sequences supported by at least two reads were kept to exclude erroneous sequences. The tcR package was used for downstream repertoire analysis, and clonotypes were matched across fractions by CDR3 nucleotide sequence plus V segment. VDJmatch was used to annotate antigen specificity against VDJdb, with one amino acid substitution allowed in CDR3.

Material: CD4+ T cells sorted from PBMCs, obtained approximately 12 days after vaccination. The chain is made from TRBV4-3 and TRBJ2-2; no confident D gene assignment can be made. The receptor comes from a man aged 50-60 years who received an inactivated influenza vaccine. Donor details come from another sample of the same person, matched by shared clones. The DNA is TGCGCCAGCAGCCAAGATCTGTTGATTACCGGGGAGCTGTTTTTT. Translated, this is CASSQDLLITGELFF.